The present T cell receptor (beta chain) was sequenced within a study of cytomegalovirus exposure and HLA in healthy donors. This clone was detected only once. What it recognizes is unknown. Primers: 60 Vbeta forward and 13 Jbeta reverse. In the original analysis: There were about 86 million unique TCR beta chains by a later count, and approximately 12 million of them were shared. Sequencing used immunoSEQ multiplex PCR; TCRdb keeps in-frame clones, though not all of them. V and J calls and clone size are copied from that table; D and trimming were computed from the DNA. Among fewer than 150,000 clones listed, around 74% were seen once. The donors (healthy individuals) were bone marrow donors. Whole-study results and caveats: TCR beta V- and J-gene trimming, according to a later analysis, was linked to a missense DCLRE1C variant.

Germline CDR1 is SGHNT and CDR2 is YYREEE (reference sequence). The CDR3 loop spans 15 amino acids. V shed 4 bases and J shed 5 bases, with 18 bases lying between them. The TCR originated in a woman aged 50 to 60 in good health and CMV-seropositive. V usage is TRBV5-4 and J usage is TRBJ2-5; maybe TRBD2 (6 bases). The sample comprised PBMCs. DNA of the CDR3: TGTGCCAGCAGCCCGGGGCAAGACGGAGGGGAGACCCAGTACTTC. Protein product: CASSPGQDGGETQYF.